This entry features one TCR beta chain sequence. No antigen is known for it. The record originates from a study of T cell responses to AZD1222 COVID-19 vaccine. The wider study: Second-dose schedules of about 4 or about 12 weeks were combined. Study-level results: Repertoires were obtained only post-peak T cell response. Females outnumbered males among donors, who were mostly white British; clonal diversity was possibly underestimated. Vaccine-associated CD4 TCRs spanned spike, dominant at 160-218 and 743-854.

Germline trimming cut 3 bases from V and 6 bases from J; bases unmatched to any gene: 7. This CDR3 comprises 13 residues. Germline V gives CDR1 GTSNPN, CDR2 SVGIG (reference sequence). Sequencing used immunoSEQ multiplex PCR; TCRdb keeps in-frame clones, though not all of them. The sample includes roughly 130,000 clones, roughly nine tenths of them seen just once. The sequenced sample was peripheral blood, obtained on day 0 of AZD1222 vaccination. This receptor was taken from an adult in good health. The chain links TRBV30 to TRBJ1-1; 7 bases align to TRBD1. The CDR3 protein is CAWSDREPAEAFF. The CDR3 region has the DNA TGTGCCTGGAGCGACAGGGAACCCGCTGAAGCTTTCTTT.